This T cell receptor beta chain originates from a study of T cell responses to AZD1222 COVID-19 vaccine. Notes on the study in general: Baseline antibody screening turned up just a handful of seropositive AZD1222 recipients. It should be noted that donors were predominantly white British and more often female, and clonal diversity was possibly underestimated.

A word on this clone: Its cognate antigen is unknown.

The CDR3 sequence is 12 residues long. Germline CDR1 is GTSNPN and CDR2 is SVGIG (reference sequence). V shed 2 bases and J shed 8 bases, with 12 bases lying between them. Produced via immunoSEQ multiplex PCR; TCRdb's table is partial and in-frame only. The table includes about 150,000 clones, about 90% detected once. The rearrangement joins TRBV30 to TRBJ1-2; D gene uncertain. The TCR originated in an adult who received the AZD1222 COVID-19 vaccine. This specimen was peripheral blood, taken 28 days after the second AZD1222 dose. The CDR3 loop reads CAWSQRVWGYTF. CDR3 nucleotides: TGTGCCTGGAGTCAAAGAGTCTGGGGCTACACCTTC.